A single sample gave rise to the 18 T cell receptor beta chains below, sequenced in a study of cytomegalovirus exposure and HLA in healthy donors. PCR amplification relied on 60 Vbeta primers (plus 13 Jbeta primers). This table comes from immunoSEQ multiplex PCR, and its TCRdb copy is limited to in-frame clones, with some not included. This sample's table reports over 75,000 clones. Sequenced: PBMCs. The receptor set was obtained from a girl aged 5-17 years in good health and CMV-seropositive.

The chain joins TRBV10-3 to TRBJ1-2; TRBD1 matches at 7 bases. This CDR3 is 15 amino acids long. Germline V gene sequence: CDR1 ENHRY, CDR2 SYGVKD. The trim removed 6 bases at V and 0 bases at J, leaving 7 bases unmatched. The CDR3 DNA sequence: TGTGCCATCAGCCAAACAGGGGAAGCTAACTATGGCTACACCTTC. Protein sequence: CAISQTGEANYGYTF.

The J gene is TRBJ1-5, the V gene TRBV28, with 8 bases matching TRBD1. This CDR3 is built from 14 residues. The J segment lost 5 bases and the V segment lost 2 bases, leaving 2 bases of the junction unmatched. The germline V gene encodes CDR1 MDHEN and CDR2 SYDVKM. The CDR3 loop reads CASSLRQGHQPQHF. As DNA, the CDR3 is TGTGCCAGCAGTTTAAGACAGGGGCATCAGCCCCAGCATTTT.

The chain is built from TRBV4-2 and TRBJ2-7, with 7 positions matching TRBD1. The V segment lost 1 base and the J segment 5 bases; nucleotides outside the gene matches: 5. Germline V gene data show CDR1 as LGHNA and CDR2 as YNFKEQ. CDR3 length: 14 amino acids. The CDR3 is CASSQGAGGDEQYV. In nucleotides, the CDR3 is TGTGCCAGCAGCCAAGGCGCAGGGGGTGACGAGCAGTACGTC.

The chain couples TRBV27 to TRBJ2-2, with D perhaps TRBD2 (6 bases). The germline gives CDR1 MNHEY, CDR2 SMNVEV (reference sequence). The germline V and J ends were trimmed by 6 bases and 4 bases, with 12 bases remaining between them. The CDR3 runs 14 residues. For the CDR3, the DNA is TGTGCCAGCAGCCCCGGGACTCCCACCGGGGAGCTGTTTTTT. It yields the protein CASSPGTPTGELFF.

V is TRBV7-2 and J is TRBJ2-7; 9 bases are shared with TRBD1. Germline CDR1 SGHTA, CDR2 FQGNSA. The CDR3 runs to 14 residues. V lost 1 base, J lost 6 bases, and 4 bases stayed unmatched. For the CDR3, the DNA is TGTGCCAGCAGCTTAGGGACAGGGGCTGTCGAGCAGTACTTC. Translation: CASSLGTGAVEQYF.

This rearrangement joins TRBV7-9 to TRBJ1-4, with a tentative D call TRBD1 (6 bases). Germline V gives CDR1 SEHNR, CDR2 FQNEAQ (reference sequence). This CDR3 is 12 amino acids long. V lost 5 bases, J lost 7 bases, and 8 bases lay in between. As DNA, the CDR3 is TGTGCCAGCAGCCCACAGGGTGAAAAACTGTTTTTT. Its protein product is CASSPQGEKLFF.

The gene calls are TRBV7-9 and TRBJ1-6; weak D call: TRBD1 (6 bases). Germline CDR1 reads SEHNR; CDR2 reads FQNEAQ (reference sequence). The CDR3 is 12 residues long. The germline V and J ends were trimmed by 3 bases and 14 bases, with 11 bases remaining between them. For the CDR3, the DNA is TGTGCCAGCAGCTTGGGGGGGGGCACCCTCCACTTT. Amino acids: CASSLGGGTLHF.

V and J are TRBV30 and TRBJ1-1; 8 positions match TRBD1. CDR3 length: 13 residues. The junction had 8 bases not matched to a gene; V was cut back by 4 bases and J by 7 bases. Germline assignment: CDR1 GTSNPN and CDR2 SVGIG (reference sequence). The CDR3 loop reads CAWNGQGRGEAFF. The CDR3 coding sequence is TGTGCCTGGAACGGACAGGGAAGGGGTGAAGCTTTCTTT. Looking up the rest from reference TRBV30 and TRBJ1-1 gives the full variable domain: SQTIHQWPATLVQPVGSPLSLECTVEGTSNPNLYWYRQAAGRGLQLLFYSVGIGQISSEVPQNLSASRPQDRQFILSSKKLLLSDSGFYLCAWNGQGRGEAFFGQGTRLTVV.

The rearrangement joins TRBV6-1 to TRBJ2-1; 12 bases align to TRBD2. The CDR3 is 15 residues long. Germline V gene lookup returns CDR1 MNHNS and CDR2 SASEGT. With 8 bases clipped from V and 5 bases from J, the junction kept 7 bases outside the gene matches. The CDR3 DNA sequence: TGTGCCAGCGGAAGACTAGCGGGAGCGGACAATGAGCAGTTCTTC. Amino acids: CASGRLAGADNEQFF.

J is TRBJ1-1 and V is TRBV4-1; TRBD1 aligns across 9 bases. V lost 5 bases to trimming and J lost 7 bases; unmatched junction nucleotides: 8. Per the germline V gene, CDR1 is MGHRA and CDR2 is YSYEKL. The CDR3 extends over 14 amino acids. The CDR3 spells CASSSGTGFGEAFF. The CDR3 nucleotides read TGCGCCAGCAGCTCCGGGACAGGGTTTGGTGAAGCTTTCTTT.

V gene TRBV6-5 combines with J gene TRBJ1-1, with D perhaps TRBD1 (6 bases). Trimming pared 5 bases from V and 0 bases from J, leaving 13 bases between. The CDR3 sequence is 15 residues long. Germline V gives CDR1 MNHEY, CDR2 SVGAGI. Here the CDR3 reads CASSLTGRVNTEAFF. DNA for the CDR3: TGTGCCAGCAGTCTCACAGGGAGGGTGAACACTGAAGCTTTCTTT.

The chain uses TRBV4-2 and TRBJ2-7; tentative D call: TRBD1 (5 bases). The CDR3 contains 15 residues. Looked up from germline, CDR1 is LGHNA and CDR2 is YNFKEQ. Trimming took 0 bases from V and 6 from J, leaving 15 bases between them. This CDR3 reads CASSQDLDTTCEQYF. CDR3 in DNA: TGTGCCAGCAGCCAAGATCTGGACACAACCTGCGAGCAGTACTTC.

The chain is built from TRBV7-9 and TRBJ1-2; tentatively, D is TRBD1 (6 bases). The CDR3 spans 14 residues. Germline assignment: CDR1 SEHNR and CDR2 FQNEAQ (reference sequence). The germline V and J ends were trimmed by 5 bases and 6 bases, with 16 bases remaining between them. CDR3: CASSLLDHRDGYTF. DNA of the CDR3: TGTGCCAGCAGCCTACTGGATCACAGGGATGGCTACACCTTC.

This chain joins TRBV4-1 and TRBJ2-5; the match to TRBD1 covers 7 bases. The CDR3 consists of 17 residues. Germline CDR1 reads MGHRA; CDR2 reads YSYEKL. Trimming cost V 5 bases and J 5 bases; bases outside gene matches: 17. The CDR3 loop reads CASSRLGDSSFFETQYF. Here the CDR3 DNA reads TGCGCCAGCAGCAGATTAGGGGACAGCTCGTTTTTTGAGACCCAGTACTTC.

V is TRBV4-1 and J is TRBJ2-7; a possible D gene is TRBD1 (5 bases). CDR1 MGHRA and CDR2 YSYEKL come from the germline V gene. The CDR3 runs 16 residues. V lost 0 bases and J lost 0, with 12 bases in between. CDR3 residues: CASSQEQAIFSYEQYF. Written as DNA, the CDR3 is TGCGCCAGCAGCCAAGAACAGGCGATCTTCTCCTACGAGCAGTACTTC.

The chain joins TRBV7-2 to TRBJ1-2, with TRBD1 identical over 9 bases. Trimming at V came to 9 bases and at J to 8 bases, leaving 10 bases not matched to a gene. Germline loops: CDR1 SGHTA, CDR2 FQGNSA. The CDR3 runs 13 residues. The CDR3 region is CASAQGAGRGYTF. In nucleotides, the CDR3 is TGTGCCAGTGCACAGGGGGCGGGAAGAGGCTACACCTTC.

This chain uses TRBV5-3 with TRBJ1-1; 7 nucleotides match TRBD1. TRBV5-3 carries the ORF label, with uncertain function. Germline trimming cut 1 base from V and 11 bases from J; bases unmatched to any gene: 5. CDR3 size: 12 residues. For the CDR3, the DNA is TGTGCCAGAAGCTTGAAGGGGGCCCAGGCTTTCTTT. This translates into CARSLKGAQAFF.

The CDR3 sequence: CASRGQGENSPLHF. CDR3 nucleotide sequence: TGTGCCAGCCGGGGACAGGGAGAGAATTCACCCCTCCACTTT. J is TRBJ1-6 and V is TRBV2; 9 bases agree with TRBD1. V lost 8 bases and J lost 7; bases outside the gene matches: 6. This CDR3 is built from 14 residues. Germline V gene data show CDR1 as SNHLY and CDR2 as FYNNEI.